These 32 T cell receptor beta chains originate from one sample sequenced in a study of cytomegalovirus exposure and HLA in healthy donors. PCR used 60 Vbeta primers and 13 Jbeta primers. Profiled with immunoSEQ multiplex PCR; TCRdb holds only in-frame clones, not every one. The sample lists some 180,000 clones, 79% occurring once. Sample: PBMCs. The receptors shown here come from a woman aged 25 to 45 in good health and CMV-seropositive.

The rearrangement uses TRBV7-8 and TRBJ2-5; no definite D call. Trimming removed 5 bases from V and 5 bases from J, with 9 bases in between. Germline CDR1 reads SGHVS; CDR2 reads FQNEAQ. The CDR3 loop spans 12 amino acids. The chain's CDR3 is CASSPPEETQYF. The CDR3 bases are TGTGCCAGCAGCCCCCCTGAGGAGACCCAGTACTTC.

The chain carries TRBV11-3 and TRBJ1-2, with 10 bases aligning to TRBD1. Trimming at V came to 5 bases and at J to 4 bases, leaving 7 bases not matched to a gene. CDR3 length: 15 amino acids. Germline CDR1 is SGHNT and CDR2 is YENEEA. The DNA for the CDR3 is TGTGCCAGCAGCCGCGACAGGGGGCCGGGCTATGGCTACACCTTC. Amino acid sequence: CASSRDRGPGYGYTF.

CDR3: CASSSRQGGTYNEQFF. Here the CDR3 DNA reads TGCGCCAGCAGCTCCCGACAGGGAGGTACCTACAATGAGCAGTTCTTC. The chain uses TRBV5-1 and TRBJ2-1, with D possibly matching TRBD1 (7 bases). Trimming shortened V by 3 bases and J by 2 bases, and 15 bases separated the two germline ends. This CDR3 is built from 16 residues. CDR1 is SGHRS, CDR2 YFSETQ, per germline.

The gene calls are TRBV7-9 and TRBJ2-3; TRBD2 matches 15 bases. This CDR3 has 17 residues. The V and J ends lost 0 bases and 4 bases, in that order; junction bases with no gene match: 2. Germline CDR1 is SEHNR and CDR2 is FQNEAQ (reference sequence). CDR3 coding DNA: TGTGCCAGCAGCTTAGCAGGACTAGCGGGAGGGGCAGATACGCAGTATTTT. Protein product: CASSLAGLAGGADTQYF.

The rearrangement uses TRBV18 and TRBJ1-4, with TRBD1 identical over 7 bases. CDR3 length: 15 amino acids. Germline trimming cut 6 bases from V and 5 bases from J; bases unmatched to any gene: 9. Germline assignment: CDR1 KGHSH and CDR2 LQKENI. CDR3: CASSFGSTGNEKLFF. Here the CDR3 DNA reads TGTGCCAGCTCCTTCGGATCGACAGGGAATGAAAAACTGTTTTTT.

The rearrangement links TRBV6-5 to TRBJ1-2; 8 nucleotides align to TRBD1. V lost 5 bases, J lost 6 bases, and 8 bases stayed unmatched. The CDR3 consists of 14 residues. The germline gives CDR1 MNHEY, CDR2 SVGAGI. The CDR3 bases are TGTGCCAGCAGTCCTGATACAGGGGGTGATGGCTACACCTTC. Translation: CASSPDTGGDGYTF.

This clone was recorded a few times. This chain connects TRBV4-2 to TRBJ2-7; 8 nucleotides agree with TRBD1. Germline V CDR1 and CDR2: LGHNA, YNFKEQ. Germline trimming cut 2 bases from V and 7 bases from J; bases unmatched to any gene: 7. The length of the CDR3 is 14 residues. CDR3 in amino acids: CASSQLGQGAEQYF. As DNA, the CDR3 is TGTGCCAGCAGCCAACTAGGACAGGGAGCTGAGCAGTACTTC.

This clone was seen a few times. The chain couples TRBV7-9 to TRBJ2-3; 10 positions match TRBD2. The junction had 21 bases not matched to a gene; V was cut back by 6 bases and J by 6 bases. The germline V gene has CDR1 SEHNR and CDR2 FQNEAQ (reference sequence). The CDR3 runs 19 residues. The CDR3 nucleotides read TGTGCCAGCAGGACTACCCTCCCAGGATCTAGCGGGAGAGAGGATACGCAGTATTTT. Protein sequence: CASRTTLPGSSGREDTQYF. Using reference TRBV7-9 and TRBJ2-3 for the parts outside the CDR3, the full variable domain is DTGVSQNPRHKITKRGQNVTFRCDPISEHNRLYWYRQTLGQGPEFLTYFQNEAQLEKSRLLSDRFSAERPKGSFSTLEIQRTEQGDSAMYLCASRTTLPGSSGREDTQYFGPGTRLTVL.

This chain joins TRBV19 and TRBJ1-5; TRBD1 matches 7 bases. Looked up from germline, CDR1 is LNHDA and CDR2 is SQIVND (reference sequence). Unmatched junction bases numbered 15, after V lost 10 bases and J lost 0 bases. CDR3 length equals 17 residues. CDR3 loop: CATEPQGQSYSNQPQHF. The CDR3 DNA reads as TGTGCCACCGAGCCCCAGGGACAGTCTTATAGCAATCAGCCCCAGCATTTT.

This chain uses TRBV5-4 with TRBJ2-6; D ambiguous. V lost 0 bases, J lost 1 base, and 5 bases lay in between. Germline lookup yields CDR1 SGHNT and CDR2 YYREEE (reference sequence). The CDR3 runs to 15 residues. The CDR3 DNA follows: TGTGCCAGCAGCTTGGCAGGTTCTGGGGCCAACGTCCTGACTTTC. Protein sequence: CASSLAGSGANVLTF.

This clone has just a few counts. The chain is built from TRBV11-2 and TRBJ2-2, with D perhaps matching TRBD1 (5 bases). The CDR3 has 17 residues. Between the trimmed V and J ends, which lost 1 base and 2 bases, there was a span of 14 bases. The V gene's germline CDR1 is SGHAT and CDR2 FQNNGV. In DNA, the CDR3 is TGTGCCAGCAGCTTAGGGTCAAGGACAACTAACACCGGGGAGCTGTTTTTT. It specifies CASSLGSRTTNTGELFF.

The rearrangement joins TRBV2 to TRBJ2-3; the D gene is possibly TRBD2 (5 bases). This CDR3 comprises 16 residues. Trimming pared 6 bases from V and 4 bases from J, leaving 20 bases between. From germline, CDR1 is SNHLY and CDR2 FYNNEI. CDR3 residues: CASSPGKGTTSDTQYF. CDR3 sequence (DNA): TGTGCCAGCAGCCCGGGAAAGGGAACTACTTCAGATACGCAGTATTTT.

Only a few counts were recorded for this clone. This sequence joins TRBV13 and TRBJ1-1, with D perhaps matching TRBD1 (5 bases). Germline values: CDR1 PRHDT, CDR2 FYEKMQ (reference sequence). CDR3 length equals 14 residues. The V gene lost 5 bases and the J gene lost 4 bases, with 14 bases spanning the gap. The DNA of the CDR3 is TGTGCCAGCAGCCCCTTCCGCGGGGGCACTGAAGCTTTCTTT. Amino acids: CASSPFRGGTEAFF.

The chain is built from TRBV27 and TRBJ2-6; 7 bases are a match to TRBD2. This CDR3 is built from 16 residues. Germline loops: CDR1 MNHEY, CDR2 SMNVEV (reference sequence). The trim removed 0 bases at V and 2 bases at J, leaving 1 base unmatched. CDR3 sequence: CASSLSGGTGANVLTF. CDR3 coding DNA: TGTGCCAGCAGTTTATCGGGGGGGACTGGGGCCAACGTCCTGACTTTC.

The chain's CDR3 is CASSTGQGQETQYF. In nucleotides, the CDR3 is TGCGCCAGCAGCACAGGACAGGGGCAAGAGACCCAGTACTTC. V and J are TRBV5-1 and TRBJ2-5; 9 positions agree with TRBD1. V shed 4 bases and J 2 bases; nucleotides not matched to a gene: 3. Germline CDR1 SGHRS, CDR2 YFSETQ. The CDR3 has 14 amino acids.

The chain carries TRBV5-5 and TRBJ2-5, with D perhaps matching TRBD1 (6 bases). The V end lost 4 bases, the J end lost 0 bases, and 10 bases lay between the germline ends. The CDR3 is made up of 14 amino acids. The V gene's germline CDR1 is SGHKS and CDR2 YYEKEE (reference sequence). This CDR3 reads CASSQRQDQETQYF. CDR3 sequence (DNA): TGTGCCAGCAGCCAAAGACAGGACCAAGAGACCCAGTACTTC.

V and J are TRBV6-1 and TRBJ2-7; a weak D match, TRBD1 (6 bases). CDR3 length equals 14 residues. In germline, CDR1 is MNHNS, CDR2 SASEGT. Trimming took 5 bases from V and 0 from J, leaving 11 bases between them. CDR3 nucleotides: TGTGCCAGCAGTTCTTTGGGGGCCTCCTACGAGCAGTACTTC. It is translated as CASSSLGASYEQYF.

The table lists this clone with a few counts. This rearrangement joins TRBV6-5 to TRBJ2-7; TRBD1 matches at 7 bases. The V gene's germline CDR1 is MNHEY and CDR2 SVGAGI. The CDR3 runs 15 residues. Trimming took 5 bases from V and 5 from J; bases not matched to a gene: 12. The CDR3 DNA reads TGTGCCAGCAGTGCTATGACAGGGATGGTAAACGAGCAGTACTTC. It is translated as CASSAMTGMVNEQYF.

This chain connects TRBV6-6 to TRBJ2-3; D remains ambiguous. Looked up from germline, CDR1 is MNHNY and CDR2 is SVGAGI (reference sequence). The V end lost 2 bases, the J end lost 3 bases, and 9 bases lay between the germline ends. The CDR3 length is 14 residues. This chain's CDR3 is CASSYAVVTDTQYF. CDR3 coding DNA: TGTGCCAGCAGTTACGCTGTAGTTACAGATACGCAGTATTTT.

The chain has TRBV6-5 and TRBJ1-2, with D unclear. V was clipped by 6 bases and J by 4 bases, with 9 bases between them. CDR1 and CDR2 from the germline V gene are MNHEY and SVGAGI. The CDR3 spans 12 residues. CDR3 DNA: TGTGCCAGCAGCGAAGCGGCCTATGGCTACACCTTC. The encoded protein is CASSEAAYGYTF.

This clone was observed a handful of times. The CDR3 loop reads CASSLYTGDTQYF. The CDR3 DNA is TGTGCCAGCAGCTTGTACACCGGGGATACGCAGTATTTT. The chain employs TRBV5-5 and TRBJ2-3, with D unresolved. There are 13 residues in the CDR3. Germline V gene data show CDR1 as SGHKS and CDR2 as YYEKEE (reference sequence). The V end lost 1 base, the J end lost 6 bases, and 9 bases lay between the germline ends.

CDR3 residues: CASSSRQGGYTF. DNA of the CDR3: TGTGCCAGCTCTTCCCGTCAGGGTGGCTACACCTTC. The V and J genes are TRBV6-5 and TRBJ1-2, with a possible D match to TRBD1 (5 bases). Germline V gene lookup returns CDR1 MNHEY and CDR2 SVGAGI. V was pared by 8 bases and J by 7 bases, with 14 bases between. The CDR3 consists of 12 residues.

This clone was seen more than once but under ten times. This chain links TRBV11-2 with TRBJ2-1, with unresolved D. Germline-derived CDR1 and CDR2 are SGHAT and FQNNGV. This CDR3 has 17 residues. Trimming took 4 bases from V and 0 from J, leaving 16 bases between them. The DNA for the CDR3 is TGTGCCAGCAGCTCAGTTACGGGTCAACTCTCCTACAATGAGCAGTTCTTC. Its translation: CASSSVTGQLSYNEQFF.

V gene TRBV20-1 combines with J gene TRBJ1-1; D remains ambiguous. V gave up 4 bases and J gave up 5 bases, with 8 bases separating them. CDR3 length: 11 residues. The V gene's germline CDR1 is DFQATT and CDR2 SNEGSKA (reference sequence). For the CDR3, the DNA is TGCAGTGCTACGGCGGGAACTGAAGCTTTCTTT. Translated, it gives CSATAGTEAFF.

This sequence joins TRBV10-1 and TRBJ2-1, with 13 positions matching TRBD2. Germline loops: CDR1 WNHNN, CDR2 SYGVQD (reference sequence). Trimming took 0 bases from V and 8 from J; bases not matched to a gene: 10. The CDR3 length is 18 residues. The chain's CDR3 is CASSESLGLAGTTDEQFF. CDR3 nucleotide sequence: TGCGCCAGCAGTGAGTCGTTGGGACTAGCGGGGACAACCGATGAGCAGTTCTTC.

The chain combines TRBV19 with TRBJ2-5; D is possibly TRBD2 (5 bases). The CDR3 length is 16 residues. The germline CDR1 and CDR2 sequences are LNHDA and SQIVND (reference sequence). Trimming shortened V by 5 bases and J by 1 base, and 17 bases separated the two germline ends. CDR3 DNA: TGTGCCAGTAGTCCTGCTGTGCAACTAGTCCAAGAGACCCAGTACTTC. It codes for CASSPAVQLVQETQYF. The full variable domain, in which reference TRBV19 and TRBJ2-5 provide the parts outside the CDR3, is DGGITQSPKYLFRKEGQNVTLSCEQNLNHDAMYWYRQDPGQGLRLIYYSQIVNDFQKGDIAEGYSVSREKKESFPLTVTSAQKNPTAFYLCASSPAVQLVQETQYFGPGTRLLVL.

The rearrangement links TRBV4-1 to TRBJ1-4; the D is unclear. CDR1 and CDR2 (germline): MGHRA, YSYEKL. The CDR3 spans 19 residues. V was pared by 0 bases and J by 2 bases, with 19 bases between. The CDR3 loop reads CASSQDPGQFTATNEKLFF. The CDR3 DNA reads as TGCGCCAGCAGCCAAGATCCTGGGCAGTTCACGGCTACTAATGAAAAACTGTTTTTT.

V usage is TRBV4-2 and J usage is TRBJ2-2, with TRBD2 matching over 10 bases. CDR3 length: 17 amino acids. The ends lost 0 bases at V and 4 bases at J; junction bases unmatched: 5. Germline loops: CDR1 LGHNA, CDR2 YNFKEQ. The CDR3 coding sequence is TGTGCCAGCAGCCAAGATGGCCTAGCGGGGGTCACCGGGGAGCTGTTTTTT. Its translation: CASSQDGLAGVTGELFF.

The chain combines TRBV5-1 with TRBJ2-5; 9 bases match TRBD1. Germline values: CDR1 SGHRS, CDR2 YFSETQ. Trimming at V came to 4 bases and at J to 5 bases, leaving 9 bases not matched to a gene. This CDR3 spans 15 amino acids. The CDR3 loop reads CASSQEGTGYETQYF. DNA for the CDR3: TGCGCCAGCAGCCAGGAAGGGACAGGGTATGAGACCCAGTACTTC.

V is TRBV15 and J is TRBJ2-7, with 10 bases identical to TRBD1. The CDR3 has 17 amino acids. V lost 1 base and J lost 2; bases outside the gene matches: 8. Germline V gene sequence: CDR1 LNHNV, CDR2 YYDKDF (reference sequence). The CDR3 loop reads CATSRVGGTGVPYEQYF. CDR3 DNA sequence: TGTGCCACCAGCAGAGTCGGGGGGACAGGGGTTCCCTACGAGCAGTACTTC.

The chain couples TRBV11-2 to TRBJ2-7; TRBD2 agrees at 8 bases. V lost 3 bases, J lost 9 bases, and 13 bases stayed unmatched. CDR1 and CDR2 from the germline V gene are SGHAT and FQNNGV. The CDR3 consists of 15 residues. The CDR3 sequence is CASSFLRAGVGGQYF. The CDR3 nucleotides read TGTGCCAGCAGCTTCCTCCGAGCGGGAGTGGGTGGGCAGTACTTC.

This rearrangement joins TRBV5-6 to TRBJ2-7, with 8 bases aligning to TRBD2. V dropped 0 bases and J dropped 4; count of bases not matched to a gene: 6. Germline CDR1 is SGHDT and CDR2 is YYEEEE. This CDR3 is 15 amino acids long. Here the CDR3 reads CASSLAASGWYEQYF. The CDR3 coding sequence is TGTGCCAGCAGCTTGGCGGCTAGCGGGTGGTACGAGCAGTACTTC.